This record concerns one TCR beta chain sequence. The data derive from a study of blood T cells in healthy people across ages. The CDR3 loop spans 13 amino acids. Germline assignment: CDR1 LNHDA and CDR2 SQIVND (reference sequence). Trimming took off 5 bases at V and 5 bases at J, with 9 bases between the two ends. Peripheral blood from each donor was collected in a volume of 9.5 to 10 milliliters. For the second PCR, which ran for about 6 to 11 cycles, a sample-barcoded 5' primer and a J-beta primer mix were used. One entry per CDR3 protein results from TCRdb running MiXCR on the 5' RACE reads. Here the sample spans about 800,000 distinct CDR3 sequences, roughly 25% being singletons. The same data also went into a second study, on T cells of mothers and their children. That paper states: Donation came from three healthy Caucasian mothers together with their six children. Relative to unrelated pairs, biologically related mother-child dyads exhibited marginally greater, non-significant overlap.

Input material: blood. This TCR was sampled from a boy younger than 18 in good health. The rearrangement links TRBV19 to TRBJ1-4; D unresolved. Here the CDR3 DNA reads TGTGCCAGTAGTGGATTTAAGAATGAAAAACTGTTTTTT. Protein product: CASSGFKNEKLFF.